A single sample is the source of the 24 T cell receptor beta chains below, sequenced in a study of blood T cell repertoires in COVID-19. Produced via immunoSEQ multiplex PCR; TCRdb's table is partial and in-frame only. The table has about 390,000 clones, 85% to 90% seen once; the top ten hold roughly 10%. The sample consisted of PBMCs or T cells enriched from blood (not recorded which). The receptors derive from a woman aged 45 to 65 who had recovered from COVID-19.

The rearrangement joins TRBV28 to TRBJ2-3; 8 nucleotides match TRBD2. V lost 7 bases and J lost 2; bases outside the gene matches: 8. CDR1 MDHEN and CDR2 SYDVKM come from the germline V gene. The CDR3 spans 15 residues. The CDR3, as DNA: TGTGCCAGCACTGAACTAGCGGAGGTCACAGATACGCAGTATTTT. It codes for CASTELAEVTDTQYF.

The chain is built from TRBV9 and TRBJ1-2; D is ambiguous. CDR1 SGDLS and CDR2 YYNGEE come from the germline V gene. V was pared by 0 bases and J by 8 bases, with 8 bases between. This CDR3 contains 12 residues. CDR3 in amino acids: CASSVAVWGYTF. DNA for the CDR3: TGTGCCAGCAGCGTAGCGGTGTGGGGCTACACCTTC.

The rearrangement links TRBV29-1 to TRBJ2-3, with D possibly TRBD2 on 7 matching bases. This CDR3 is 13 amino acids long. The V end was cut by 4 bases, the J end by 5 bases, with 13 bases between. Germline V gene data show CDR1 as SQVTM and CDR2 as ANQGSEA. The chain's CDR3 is CSVARGPGDTQYF. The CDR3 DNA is TGCAGCGTTGCGCGGGGGCCGGGAGATACGCAGTATTTT.

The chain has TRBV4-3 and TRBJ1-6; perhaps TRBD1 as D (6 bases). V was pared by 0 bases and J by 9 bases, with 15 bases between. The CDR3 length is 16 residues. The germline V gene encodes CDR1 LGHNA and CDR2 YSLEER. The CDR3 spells CASSQDRQAIGSPLHF. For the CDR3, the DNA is TGCGCCAGCAGCCAAGACCGACAGGCTATCGGTTCACCCCTCCACTTT.

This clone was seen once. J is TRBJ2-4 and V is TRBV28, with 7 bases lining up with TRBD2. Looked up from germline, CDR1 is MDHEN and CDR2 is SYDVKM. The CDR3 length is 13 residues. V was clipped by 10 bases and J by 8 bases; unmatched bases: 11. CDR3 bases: TGTGCCACCTACCCGGGGGGTAGGGACATTCAGTACTTC. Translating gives CATYPGGRDIQYF. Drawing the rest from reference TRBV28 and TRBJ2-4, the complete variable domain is DVKVTQSSRYLVKRTGEKVFLECVQDMDHENMFWYRQDPGLGLRLIYFSYDVKMKEKGDIPEGYSVSREKKERFSLILESASTNQTSMYLCATYPGGRDIQYFGAGTRLSVL.

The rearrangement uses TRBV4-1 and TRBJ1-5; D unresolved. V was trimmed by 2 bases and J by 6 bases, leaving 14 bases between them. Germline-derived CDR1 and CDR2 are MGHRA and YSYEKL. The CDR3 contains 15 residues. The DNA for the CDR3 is TGCGCCAGCAGCCAAACTTTCCGGGAAGGTCAGCCCCAGCATTTT. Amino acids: CASSQTFREGQPQHF.

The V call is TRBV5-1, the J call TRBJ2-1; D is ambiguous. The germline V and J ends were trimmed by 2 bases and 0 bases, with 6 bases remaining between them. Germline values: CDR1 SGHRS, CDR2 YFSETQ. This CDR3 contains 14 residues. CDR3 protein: CASSFGISYNEQFF. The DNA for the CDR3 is TGCGCCAGCAGCTTCGGTATCTCCTACAATGAGCAGTTCTTC.

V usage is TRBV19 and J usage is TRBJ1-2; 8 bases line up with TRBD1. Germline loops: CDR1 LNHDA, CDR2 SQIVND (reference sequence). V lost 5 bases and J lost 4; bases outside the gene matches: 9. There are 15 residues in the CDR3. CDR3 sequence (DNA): TGTGCCAGTAGTTTATGGACAGGGATCTCCTATGGCTACACCTTC. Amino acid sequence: CASSLWTGISYGYTF.

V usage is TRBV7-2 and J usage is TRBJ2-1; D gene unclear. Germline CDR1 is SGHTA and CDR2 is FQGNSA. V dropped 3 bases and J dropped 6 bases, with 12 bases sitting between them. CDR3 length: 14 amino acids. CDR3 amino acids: CASSFPGSLNEQFF. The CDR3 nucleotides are TGTGCCAGCAGCTTCCCCGGGTCCCTCAATGAGCAGTTCTTC.

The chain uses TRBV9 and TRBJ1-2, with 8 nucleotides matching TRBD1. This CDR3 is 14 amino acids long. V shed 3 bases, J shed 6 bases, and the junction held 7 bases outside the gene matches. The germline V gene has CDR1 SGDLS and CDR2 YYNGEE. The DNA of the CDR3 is TGTGCCAGCAGCGCCCGGACAGGGTGGGATGGCTACACCTTC. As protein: CASSARTGWDGYTF.

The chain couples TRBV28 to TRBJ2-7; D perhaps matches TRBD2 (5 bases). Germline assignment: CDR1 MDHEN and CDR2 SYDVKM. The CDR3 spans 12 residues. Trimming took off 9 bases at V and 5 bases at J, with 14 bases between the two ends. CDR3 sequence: CASLRGMDEQYF. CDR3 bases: TGTGCCAGTTTACGAGGGATGGACGAGCAGTACTTC. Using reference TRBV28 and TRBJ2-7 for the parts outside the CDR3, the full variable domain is DVKVTQSSRYLVKRTGEKVFLECVQDMDHENMFWYRQDPGLGLRLIYFSYDVKMKEKGDIPEGYSVSREKKERFSLILESASTNQTSMYLCASLRGMDEQYFGPGTRLTVT.

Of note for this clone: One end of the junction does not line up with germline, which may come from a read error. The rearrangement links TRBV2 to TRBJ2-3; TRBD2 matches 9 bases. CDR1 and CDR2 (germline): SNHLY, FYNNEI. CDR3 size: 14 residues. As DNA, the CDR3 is TGTGCCAGTAGTGTTAGCGGGGGACCAGATACGCAGTATTTT. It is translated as CASSVSGGPDTQYF.

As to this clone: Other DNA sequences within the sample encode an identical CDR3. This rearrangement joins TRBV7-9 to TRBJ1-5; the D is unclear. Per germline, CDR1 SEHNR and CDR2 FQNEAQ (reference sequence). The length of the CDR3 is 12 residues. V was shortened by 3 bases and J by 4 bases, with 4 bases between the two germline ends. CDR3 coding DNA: TGTGCCAGCAGCTTCGGTAATCAGCCCCAGCATTTT. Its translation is CASSFGNQPQHF.

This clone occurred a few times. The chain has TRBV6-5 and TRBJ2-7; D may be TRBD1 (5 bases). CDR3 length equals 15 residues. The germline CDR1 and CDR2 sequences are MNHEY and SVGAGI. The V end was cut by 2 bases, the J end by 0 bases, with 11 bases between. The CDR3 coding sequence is TGTGCCAGCAGTTACGGGCACAGGAGCTCCTACGAGCAGTACTTC. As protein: CASSYGHRSSYEQYF.

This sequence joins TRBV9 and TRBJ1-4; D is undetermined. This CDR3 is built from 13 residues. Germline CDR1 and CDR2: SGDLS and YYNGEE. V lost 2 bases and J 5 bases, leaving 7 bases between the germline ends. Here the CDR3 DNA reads TGTGCCAGCAGCGTCCTATACAATGAAAAACTGTTTTTT. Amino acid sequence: CASSVLYNEKLFF.

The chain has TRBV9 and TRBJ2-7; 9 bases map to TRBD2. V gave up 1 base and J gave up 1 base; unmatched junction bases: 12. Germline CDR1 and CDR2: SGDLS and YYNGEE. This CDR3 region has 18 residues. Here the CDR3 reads CASSVSDGWRGGSYEQYF. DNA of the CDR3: TGTGCCAGCAGCGTATCGGACGGCTGGCGGGGGGGATCCTACGAGCAGTACTTC.

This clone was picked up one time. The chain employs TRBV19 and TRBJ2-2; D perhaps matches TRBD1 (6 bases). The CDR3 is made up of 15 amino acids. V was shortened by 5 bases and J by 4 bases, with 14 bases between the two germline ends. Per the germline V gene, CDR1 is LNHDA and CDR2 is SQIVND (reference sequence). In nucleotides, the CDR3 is TGTGCCAGTAGTGCGGACAGATTACGCACCGGGGAGCTGTTTTTT. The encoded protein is CASSADRLRTGELFF.

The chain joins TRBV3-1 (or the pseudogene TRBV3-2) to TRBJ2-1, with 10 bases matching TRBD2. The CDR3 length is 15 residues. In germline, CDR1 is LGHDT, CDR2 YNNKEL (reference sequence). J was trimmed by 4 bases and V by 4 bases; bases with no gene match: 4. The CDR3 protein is CASSPSSGSYNEQFF. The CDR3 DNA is TGTGCCAGCAGCCCCTCTAGCGGGAGTTACAATGAGCAGTTCTTC.

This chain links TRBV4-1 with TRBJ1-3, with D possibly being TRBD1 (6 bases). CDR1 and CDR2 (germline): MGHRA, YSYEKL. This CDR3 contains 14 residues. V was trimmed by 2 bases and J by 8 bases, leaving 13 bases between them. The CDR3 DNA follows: TGCGCCAGCAGCCAACTACAGGGTGCGCACACCATATATTTT. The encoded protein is CASSQLQGAHTIYF.

This CDR3 is CASSLDRNQPQHF. The CDR3 nucleotides are TGTGCCAGCAGTCTCGACAGAAATCAGCCCCAGCATTTT. This chain uses TRBV27 with TRBJ1-5; TRBD1 is a possible D gene (5 bases). Trimming left V 5 bases short and J 4 bases short, with 9 bases between. The germline V gene has CDR1 MNHEY and CDR2 SMNVEV (reference sequence). There are 13 residues in the CDR3.

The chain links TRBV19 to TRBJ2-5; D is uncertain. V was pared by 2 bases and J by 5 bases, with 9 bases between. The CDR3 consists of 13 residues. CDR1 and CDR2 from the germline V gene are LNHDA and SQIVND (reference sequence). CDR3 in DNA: TGTGCCAGTAGTATAATGGTCGAGGAGACCCAGTACTTC. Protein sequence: CASSIMVEETQYF.

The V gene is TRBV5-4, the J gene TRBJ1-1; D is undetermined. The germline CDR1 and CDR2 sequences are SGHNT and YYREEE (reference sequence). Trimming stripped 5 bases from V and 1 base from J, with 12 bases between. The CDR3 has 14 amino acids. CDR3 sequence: CASSPSTRNTEAFF. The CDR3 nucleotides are TGTGCCAGCAGTCCCTCTACCCGGAACACTGAAGCTTTCTTT.

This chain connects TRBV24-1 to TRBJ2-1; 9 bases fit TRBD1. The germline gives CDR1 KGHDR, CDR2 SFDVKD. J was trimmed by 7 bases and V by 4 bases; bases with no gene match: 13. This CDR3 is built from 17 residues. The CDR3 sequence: CATSDPSGTGTGNEQFF. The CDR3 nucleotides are TGTGCCACCAGTGACCCCTCAGGGACAGGGACGGGAAATGAGCAGTTCTTC.

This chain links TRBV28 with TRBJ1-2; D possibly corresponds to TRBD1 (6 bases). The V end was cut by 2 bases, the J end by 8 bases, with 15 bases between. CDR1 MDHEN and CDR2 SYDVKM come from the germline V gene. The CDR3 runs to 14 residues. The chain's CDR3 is CASSLTTGSGGYTF. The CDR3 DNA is TGTGCCAGCAGTTTAACCACAGGGAGTGGAGGCTACACCTTC.